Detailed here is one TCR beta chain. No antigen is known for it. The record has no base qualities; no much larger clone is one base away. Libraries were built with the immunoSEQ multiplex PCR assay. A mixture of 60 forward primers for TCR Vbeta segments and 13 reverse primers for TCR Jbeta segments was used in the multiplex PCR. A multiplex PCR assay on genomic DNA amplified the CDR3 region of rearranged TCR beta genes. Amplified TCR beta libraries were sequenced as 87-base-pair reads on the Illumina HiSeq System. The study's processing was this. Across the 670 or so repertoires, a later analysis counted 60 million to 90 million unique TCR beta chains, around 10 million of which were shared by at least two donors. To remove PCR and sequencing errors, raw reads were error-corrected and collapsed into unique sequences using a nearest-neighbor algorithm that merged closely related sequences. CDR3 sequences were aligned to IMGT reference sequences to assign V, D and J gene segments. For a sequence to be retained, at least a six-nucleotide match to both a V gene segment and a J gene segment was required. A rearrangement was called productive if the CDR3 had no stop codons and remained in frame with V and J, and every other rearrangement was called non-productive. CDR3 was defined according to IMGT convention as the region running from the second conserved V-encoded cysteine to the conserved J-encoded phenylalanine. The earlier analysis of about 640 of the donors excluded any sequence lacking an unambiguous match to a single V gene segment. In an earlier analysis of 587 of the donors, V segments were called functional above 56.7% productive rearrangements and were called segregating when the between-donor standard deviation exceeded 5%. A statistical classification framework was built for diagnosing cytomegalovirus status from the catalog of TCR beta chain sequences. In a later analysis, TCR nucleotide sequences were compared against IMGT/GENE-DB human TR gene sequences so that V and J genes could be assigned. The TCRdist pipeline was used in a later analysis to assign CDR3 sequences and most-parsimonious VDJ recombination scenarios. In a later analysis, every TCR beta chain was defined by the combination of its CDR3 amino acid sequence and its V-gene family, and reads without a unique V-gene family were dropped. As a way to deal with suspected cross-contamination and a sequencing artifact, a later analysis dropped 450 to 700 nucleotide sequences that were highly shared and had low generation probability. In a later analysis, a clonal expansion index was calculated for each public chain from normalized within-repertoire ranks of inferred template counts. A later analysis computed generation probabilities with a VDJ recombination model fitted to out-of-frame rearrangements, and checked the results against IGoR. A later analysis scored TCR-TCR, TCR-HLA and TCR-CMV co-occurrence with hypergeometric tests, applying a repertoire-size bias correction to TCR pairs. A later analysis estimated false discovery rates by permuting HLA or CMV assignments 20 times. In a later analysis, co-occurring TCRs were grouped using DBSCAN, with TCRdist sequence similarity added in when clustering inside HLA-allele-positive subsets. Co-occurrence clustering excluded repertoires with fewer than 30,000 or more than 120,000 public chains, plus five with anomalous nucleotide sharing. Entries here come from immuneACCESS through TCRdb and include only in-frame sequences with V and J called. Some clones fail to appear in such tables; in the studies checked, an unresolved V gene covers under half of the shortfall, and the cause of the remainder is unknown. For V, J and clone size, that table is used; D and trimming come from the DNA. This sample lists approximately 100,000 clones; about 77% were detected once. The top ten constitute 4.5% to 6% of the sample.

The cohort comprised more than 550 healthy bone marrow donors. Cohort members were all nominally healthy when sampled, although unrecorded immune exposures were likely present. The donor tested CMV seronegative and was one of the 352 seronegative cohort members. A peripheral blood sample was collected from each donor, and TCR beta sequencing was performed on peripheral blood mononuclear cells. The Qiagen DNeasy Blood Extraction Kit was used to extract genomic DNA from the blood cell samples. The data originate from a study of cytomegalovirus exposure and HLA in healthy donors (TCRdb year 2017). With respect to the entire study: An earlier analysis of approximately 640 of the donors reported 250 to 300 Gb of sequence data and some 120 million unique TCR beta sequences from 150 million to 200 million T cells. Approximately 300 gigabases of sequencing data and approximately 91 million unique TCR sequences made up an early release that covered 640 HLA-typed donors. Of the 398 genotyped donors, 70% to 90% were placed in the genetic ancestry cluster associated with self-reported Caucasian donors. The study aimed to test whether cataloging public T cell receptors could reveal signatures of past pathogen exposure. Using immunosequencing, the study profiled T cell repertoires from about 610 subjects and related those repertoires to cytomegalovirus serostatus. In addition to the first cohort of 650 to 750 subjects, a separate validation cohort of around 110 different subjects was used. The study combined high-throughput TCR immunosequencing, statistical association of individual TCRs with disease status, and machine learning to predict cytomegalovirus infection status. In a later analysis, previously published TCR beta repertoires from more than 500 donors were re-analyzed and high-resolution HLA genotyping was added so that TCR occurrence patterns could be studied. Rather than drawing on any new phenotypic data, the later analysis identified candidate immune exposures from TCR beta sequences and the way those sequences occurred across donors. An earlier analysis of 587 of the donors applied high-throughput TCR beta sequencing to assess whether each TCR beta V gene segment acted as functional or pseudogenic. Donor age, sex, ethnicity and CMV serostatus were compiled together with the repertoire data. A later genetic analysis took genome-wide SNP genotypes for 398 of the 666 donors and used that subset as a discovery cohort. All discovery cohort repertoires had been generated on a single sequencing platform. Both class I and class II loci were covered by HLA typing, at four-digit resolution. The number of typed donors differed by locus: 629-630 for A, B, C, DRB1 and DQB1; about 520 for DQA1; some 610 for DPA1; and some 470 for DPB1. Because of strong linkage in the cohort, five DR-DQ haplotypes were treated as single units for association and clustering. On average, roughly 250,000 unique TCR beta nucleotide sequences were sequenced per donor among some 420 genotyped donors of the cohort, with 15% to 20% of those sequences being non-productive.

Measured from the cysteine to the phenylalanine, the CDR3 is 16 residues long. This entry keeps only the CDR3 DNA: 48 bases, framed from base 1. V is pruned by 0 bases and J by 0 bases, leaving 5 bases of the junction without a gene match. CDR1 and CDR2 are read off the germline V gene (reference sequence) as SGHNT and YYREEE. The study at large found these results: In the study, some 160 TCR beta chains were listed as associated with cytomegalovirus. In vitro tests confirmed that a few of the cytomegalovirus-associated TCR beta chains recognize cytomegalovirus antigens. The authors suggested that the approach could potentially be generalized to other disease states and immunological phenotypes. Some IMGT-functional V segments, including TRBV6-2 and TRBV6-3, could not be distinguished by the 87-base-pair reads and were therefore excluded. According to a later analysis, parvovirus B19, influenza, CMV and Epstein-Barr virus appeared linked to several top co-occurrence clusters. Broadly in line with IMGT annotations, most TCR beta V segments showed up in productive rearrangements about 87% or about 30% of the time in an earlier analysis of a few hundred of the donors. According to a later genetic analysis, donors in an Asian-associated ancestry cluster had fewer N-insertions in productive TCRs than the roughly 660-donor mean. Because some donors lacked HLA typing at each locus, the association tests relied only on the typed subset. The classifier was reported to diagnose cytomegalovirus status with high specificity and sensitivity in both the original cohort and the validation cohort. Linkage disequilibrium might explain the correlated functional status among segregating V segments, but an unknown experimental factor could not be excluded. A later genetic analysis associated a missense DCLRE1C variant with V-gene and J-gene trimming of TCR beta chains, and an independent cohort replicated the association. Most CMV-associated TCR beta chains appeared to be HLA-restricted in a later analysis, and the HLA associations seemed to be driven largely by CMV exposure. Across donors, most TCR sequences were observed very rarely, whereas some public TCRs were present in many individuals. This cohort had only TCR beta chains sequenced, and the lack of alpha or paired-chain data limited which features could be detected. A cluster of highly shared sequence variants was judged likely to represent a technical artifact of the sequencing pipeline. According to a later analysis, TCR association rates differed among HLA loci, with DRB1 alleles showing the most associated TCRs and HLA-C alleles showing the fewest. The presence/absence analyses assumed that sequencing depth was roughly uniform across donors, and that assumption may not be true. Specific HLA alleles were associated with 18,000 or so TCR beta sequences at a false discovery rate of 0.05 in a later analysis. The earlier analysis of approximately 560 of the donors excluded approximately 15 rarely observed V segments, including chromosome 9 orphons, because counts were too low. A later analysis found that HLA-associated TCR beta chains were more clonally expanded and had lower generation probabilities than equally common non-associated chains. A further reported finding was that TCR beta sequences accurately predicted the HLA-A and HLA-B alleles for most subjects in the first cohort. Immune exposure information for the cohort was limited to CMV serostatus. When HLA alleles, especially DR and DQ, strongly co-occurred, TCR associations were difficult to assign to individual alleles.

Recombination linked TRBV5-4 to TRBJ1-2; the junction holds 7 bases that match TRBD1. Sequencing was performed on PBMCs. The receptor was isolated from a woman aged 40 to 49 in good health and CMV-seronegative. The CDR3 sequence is CASSLASGGTNYGYTF. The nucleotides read TGTGCCAGCAGCTTGGCCTCAGGGGGGACTAACTATGGCTACACCTTC.